Presented here are 10 T cell receptor beta chains from one specimen sequenced in a study of T cells in Graves' hyperthyroidism and ophthalmopathy. RNA transcripts served as the template for amplifying TCR beta CDR3 regions. The study used the HTBI primer set for a first-round RT-PCR of the TCR CDR3. TCRdb analysed the multiplex PCR reads with MiXCR anew, one entry per CDR3 protein. The table shows about 530,000 distinct CDR3 sequences, with more than 15% occurring only once. Sequencing input: blood. The receptors were gathered from a woman aged 18-29 years with Graves' ophthalmopathy.

This clonotype was picked up a small number of times. This chain joins TRBV6-1 and TRBJ1-4; TRBD1 is a possible D gene (6 bases). The CDR3 runs 15 residues. Per the germline V gene, CDR1 is MNHNS and CDR2 is SASEGT. Trimming took 6 bases from V and 4 from J, leaving 15 bases between them. The CDR3 loop reads CASSKRTAINEKLFF. Here the CDR3 DNA reads TGTGCCAGCAGCAAGAGGACAGCTATTAATGAAAAACTGTTTTTT.

The chain recombines TRBV11-2 with TRBJ2-3, with D possibly being TRBD2 (6 bases). V lost 5 bases, J lost 5 bases, and 14 bases lay in between. Germline V lookup: CDR1 SGHAT, CDR2 FQNNGV. The CDR3 is made up of 14 amino acids. CDR3 nucleotides: TGTGCCAGCAGCCAAGGACTACCTTTAGATACGCAGTATTTT. This encodes CASSQGLPLDTQYF.

This clonotype was picked up many times. The rearrangement uses TRBV12-3 or TRBV12-4 and TRBJ1-6; D may be TRBD1 (6 bases). The CDR3 is 17 amino acids. V lost 2 bases, J lost 10 bases, and 21 bases lay in between. CDR3 nucleotide sequence: TGTGCCAGCAGTTTAAGGGAAAACAGGGCAAGAAAGTCACCCCTCCACTTT. Translated, it gives CASSLRENRARKSPLHF.

This clonotype was detected a few times. The chain is built from TRBV7-2 and TRBJ2-1; TRBD2 matches 7 bases. This CDR3 is 15 amino acids long. Germline V gene sequence: CDR1 SGHTA, CDR2 FQGNSA. V trimming: 5 bases; J trimming: 0 bases; junction bases outside the gene matches: 4. CDR3 loop: CASSPGGSSYNEQFF. The CDR3 DNA is TGTGCCAGCAGCCCCGGGGGGAGCTCCTACAATGAGCAGTTCTTC.

At least ten counts were recorded for this clonotype. This rearrangement joins TRBV28 to TRBJ1-5; maybe TRBD1 (5 bases). The CDR3 contains 16 residues. Trimming left V 5 bases short and J 3 bases short, with 17 bases between. Germline V gives CDR1 MDHEN, CDR2 SYDVKM. The CDR3 bases are TGTGCCAGCAGTCCTCGGGGAGTAGGGGACAATCAGCCCCAGCATTTT. It codes for CASSPRGVGDNQPQHF.

With regard to this clonotype: A much larger clone sits a single nucleotide away, making a read error possible. The CDR3 nucleotides read TGTGCCAGCAGTTACCTCGGGCAGATAAACCAAGAGACCCAGTACTTC. Residues: CASSYLGQINQETQYF. The chain uses TRBV6-9 and TRBJ2-5; D call uncertain. The CDR3 sequence is 16 residues long. The V end was cut by 3 bases, the J end by 0 bases, with 14 bases between. Looked up from germline, CDR1 is MNHGY and CDR2 is SVAAGI.

This clonotype was picked up many times. CDR3 protein: CASSLTGTSNTGELFF. CDR3 nucleotides: TGTGCCAGCAGTTTAACTGGGACATCGAACACCGGGGAGCTGTTTTTT. This chain connects TRBV27 to TRBJ2-2, with D perhaps TRBD1 (6 bases). This CDR3 contains 16 residues. V lost 2 bases and J lost 0, with 10 bases in between. CDR1 is MNHEY, CDR2 SMNVEV, per germline (reference sequence).

This clonotype was counted only a few times. The rearrangement links TRBV9 to TRBJ2-7; 8 positions match TRBD1. With V trimmed by 1 base and J by 6 bases, 6 bases remained unmatched. CDR1 and CDR2 (germline): SGDLS, YYNGEE. The CDR3 runs 14 residues. In DNA, the CDR3 is TGTGCCAGCAGCGTAAGGACAGGGAATAGCGAGCAGTACTTC. It specifies CASSVRTGNSEQYF.

The chain has TRBV25-1 and TRBJ1-1, with 7 bases lining up with TRBD1. The CDR3 sequence is 17 residues long. Germline values: CDR1 MGHDK, CDR2 SYGVNS. J lost 4 bases, V lost 7 bases, and 18 bases had no gene match. The CDR3 DNA reads as TGTGCCAGCATGCGAGATCGACCTAGGGGGCTGGGCACTGAAGCTTTCTTT. This encodes CASMRDRPRGLGTEAFF.

The rearrangement joins TRBV20-1 to TRBJ2-5; 9 bases align to TRBD1. The CDR3 runs to 14 residues. Losses at the gene ends were 4 bases for V and 2 bases for J; bases not matched to a gene: 5. The germline gives CDR1 DFQATT, CDR2 SNEGSKA (reference sequence). CDR3 nucleotide sequence: TGCAGTGCTAATCCGGGACAGGGACAAGAGACCCAGTACTTC. This translates into CSANPGQGQETQYF.